This T cell receptor beta chain was identified during a study of graft-versus-host responses after intestinal transplantation. Study background: Recipients uniformly received anti-thymocyte globulin induction, followed by tacrolimus and steroids for two to four years.

Points on this clone: Antigen unknown.

Study findings and constraints: Early HvG declines after transplant were associated with peak circulating GvH clone levels. Investigators detected GvH clones in recipient marrow, with some emerging earlier in ileum or blood.

The repertoire was sequenced with immunoSEQ multiplex PCR; TCRdb's copy has only in-frame clones and lacks some. The sample has about 39,000 clones, nearly 95% seen once; the top ten hold more than 0.2%. V was cut by 2 bases and J by 2 bases, with 10 bases left in between. Germline CDR1 reads SGHTA; CDR2 reads FQGNSA. The CDR3 runs 14 residues. This TCR derives from a human donor who was the organ donor for an intestinal transplant. V usage is TRBV7-2 and J usage is TRBJ2-7; D is perhaps TRBD2 (6 bases). The sequencing here drew on unstimulated CD8+ T cells sorted from spleen or lymph node cells, taken before transplant. As DNA, the CDR3 is TGTGCCAGCAGCTTATTCACGGGGGCCTACGAGCAGTACTTC. Translating it yields CASSLFTGAYEQYF. Filled out from reference TRBV7-2 and TRBJ2-7, the complete variable domain reads GAGVSQSPSNKVTEKGKDVELRCDPISGHTALYWYRQSLGQGLEFLIYFQGNSAPDKSGLPSDRFSAERTGGSVSTLTIQRTQQEDSAVYLCASSLFTGAYEQYFGPGTRLTVT.